The T cell receptor beta chain under discussion was sequenced for a study of monozygotic twins with inflammatory bowel disease. General study points: Especially with disease activity, IBD patients shared fewer clonotypes with others than healthy twins did. A single strong clonotype or signal linked to IBD was not supported. Compared with healthy co-twins, IBD patients showed reduced TCRbeta repertoire diversity by inverse Simpson.

A 6-nucleotide sample barcode was carried by the UMIs, which template switching added. One entry per CDR3 protein, without DNA, is what TCRdb gives after re-calling the 5' RACE reads. This specimen shows around 190,000 distinct CDR3 sequences; the ten leading clones hold 1.5% to 2%. As regards this clonotype: Its matching antigen is unknown.

The germline CDR1 and CDR2 sequences are KGHSH and LQKENI. The CDR3 contains 15 residues. Sequencing was performed on blood. This sequence was found in a human donor with ulcerative colitis or Crohn's disease, or a healthy co-twin of an affected twin (not recorded which). J is TRBJ1-1 and V is TRBV18; as DNA is missing, the TRBD1 call by TCRdb cannot be tested. The CDR3 sequence is CASSNNRVEVPEAFF.